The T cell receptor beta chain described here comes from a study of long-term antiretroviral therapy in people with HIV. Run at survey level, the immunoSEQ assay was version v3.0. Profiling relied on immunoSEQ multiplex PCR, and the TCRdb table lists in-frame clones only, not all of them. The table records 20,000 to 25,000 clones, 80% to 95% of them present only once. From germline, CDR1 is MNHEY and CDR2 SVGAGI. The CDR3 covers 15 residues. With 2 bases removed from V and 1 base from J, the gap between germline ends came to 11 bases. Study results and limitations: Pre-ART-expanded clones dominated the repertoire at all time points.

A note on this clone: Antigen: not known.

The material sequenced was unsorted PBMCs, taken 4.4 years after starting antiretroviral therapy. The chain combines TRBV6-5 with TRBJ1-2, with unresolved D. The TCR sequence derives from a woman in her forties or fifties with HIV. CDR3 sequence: CASSYRAGRNYGYTF. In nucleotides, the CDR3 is TGTGCCAGCAGTTACCGGGCAGGCCGTAACTATGGCTACACCTTC.